The present TCR beta chain was sequenced within a study of early T cells in non-severe SARS-CoV-2 infection. Overall study: It was bulk RNA from unsorted whole blood that was sequenced, and the chains were unpaired. Study results and caveats: Using VDJdb, the matching emphasized anti-spike CD8 responses while missing private and CD4 specificities.

The length of the CDR3 is 17 residues. V gave up 2 bases and J gave up 2 bases; unmatched junction bases: 11. Germline V CDR1 and CDR2: MDHEN, SYDVKM. This clonotype has a count of ten or more. Antigen unknown. Tagging with unique molecular identifiers was applied to individual cDNA molecules. TCRdb recomputed calls from the 5' RACE reads with MiXCR, one row per CDR3 protein. The sample contains about 70,000 distinct CDR3 sequences, roughly an eighth of which appear only once. The receptor was derived from an adult who was a healthcare worker with PCR-confirmed SARS-CoV-2 infection or an uninfected control (not recorded which). The rearrangement uses TRBV28 and TRBJ2-7; 8 positions match TRBD1. The sample was whole blood. CDR3 protein: CASSLIVLLDRAYEQYF. The CDR3 DNA follows: TGTGCCAGCAGTTTAATAGTTTTATTGGACAGGGCCTACGAGCAGTACTTC.